These T cell receptor beta chains were read from a single sample in a study of PD-1 blockade in classical Hodgkin lymphoma. TCRdb's copy holds only in-frame clones and misses some; the assay was immunoSEQ multiplex PCR. The repertoire consists of tens of thousands of clones, with around 80% occurring once and the leading ten covering 37%. This specimen was peripheral blood mononuclear cells (PBMCs), taken before the fourth cycle of nivolumab. The receptors derive from a human donor with classical Hodgkin lymphoma. CDR3s include the opening cysteine and the closing phenylalanine or tryptophan. The order of the fields is J gene, V gene, D gene, clone size, CDR3 protein, CDR3 DNA. D genes are given only for firm matches. Part of the rows lack a size; the others show once, few, many or a class for expanded clones.

>TRBJ1-2|TRBV7-2|NA|NA
CASSQYGYTF
TGTGCCAGCAGCCAGTATGGCTACACCTTC
>TRBJ2-3|TRBV6-6|TRBD2|NA
CASSWGGSTDTQYF
TGTGCCAGCAGTTGGGGGGGTAGCACAGATACGCAGTATTTT
>TRBJ2-7|TRBV4-2|TRBD1|NA
CASSQPSGQGGGYEQYF
TGTGCCAGCAGCCAACCCAGTGGACAGGGGGGCGGTTACGAGCAGTACTTC
>TRBJ2-1|TRBV15|NA|NA
CATSRYTGKGDNEQFF
TGTGCCACCAGCAGATATACAGGGAAGGGGGACAATGAGCAGTTCTTC
>TRBJ2-1|TRBV7-9|NA|medium-sized
CASSLESQGPQFF
TGTGCCAGCAGCTTAGAGTCACAGGGTCCGCAGTTCTTC
>TRBJ1-1|TRBV5-1|NA|many
CASSSVAGMNTEAFF
TGCGCCAGCAGCTCTGTCGCGGGGATGAACACTGAAGCTTTCTTT
>TRBJ2-1|TRBV19|TRBD1|NA
CASSGGTGGSYNEQFF
TGTGCCAGTAGTGGAGGGACAGGGGGCTCATACAATGAGCAGTTCTTC
>TRBJ2-3|TRBV7-7|TRBD2|few
CASSLGGGAADTQYF
TGTGCCAGCAGCTTAGGCGGGGGGGCCGCAGATACGCAGTATTTT
>TRBJ2-1|TRBV30|TRBD2|NA
CAWSTTGTSEVFEQFF
TGTGCCTGGAGTACAACCGGGACTAGCGAGGTATTTGAGCAGTTCTTC
>TRBJ1-2|TRBV5-1|TRBD1|NA
CASRTDRDRASTF
TGCGCCAGCAGAACAGACCGGGACAGGGCGAGCACCTTC
>TRBJ2-5|TRBV19|NA|NA
CASREGGSGETQYF
TGTGCCAGTAGGGAAGGGGGGTCTGGGGAGACCCAGTACTTC
>TRBJ2-5|TRBV9|TRBD2|NA
CASSGAGGPGETQYF
TGTGCCAGCAGCGGAGCGGGGGGGCCGGGGGAGACCCAGTACTTC
>TRBJ1-1|TRBV2|NA|NA
CASRTDMNTEAFF
TGTGCCAGCAGGACAGATATGAACACTGAAGCTTTCTTT
>TRBJ1-1|TRBV5-1|NA|NA
CASSLDRVGTEAFF
TGCGCCAGCAGCTTGGACAGGGTAGGGACTGAAGCTTTCTTT
>TRBJ1-1|TRBV30|TRBD1|NA
CAWLPPGGTEAFF
TGTGCCTGGCTTCCACCAGGGGGGACTGAAGCTTTCTTT
>TRBJ2-5|TRBV5-1|TRBD1|NA
CASRGGQGPQETQYF
TGCGCCAGCAGGGGGGGACAGGGGCCTCAAGAGACCCAGTACTTC
>TRBJ2-1|TRBV4-3|NA|once
CASSQGNWRGEGDEQFF
TGCGCCAGCAGCCAAGGGAACTGGAGGGGGGAGGGCGATGAGCAGTTCTTC
>TRBJ1-5|TRBV28|NA|NA
CASSLYGSNQPQHF
TGTGCCAGCAGTTTATATGGCAGCAATCAGCCCCAGCATTTT
>TRBJ2-3|TRBV5-4|NA|few
CASSLAGTDTQYF
TGTGCCAGCAGCTTGGCCGGCACAGATACGCAGTATTTT
>TRBJ2-7|TRBV14|NA|once
CASRKDGFSYEQYF
TGTGCCAGCAGGAAAGACGGGTTCTCCTACGAGCAGTACTTC
>TRBJ1-1|TRBV7-6|NA|few
CASSRGLNQEAFF
TGTGCCAGCAGCCGGGGCCTCAACCAAGAAGCTTTCTTT
>TRBJ2-3|TRBV27|NA|NA
CASSLSLNTDTQYF
TGTGCCAGCAGTTTAAGTCTGAACACAGATACGCAGTATTTT
>TRBJ2-5|TRBV29-1|NA|NA
CSVRGVGQETQYF
TGCAGCGTTAGGGGAGTGGGGCAAGAGACCCAGTACTTC
>TRBJ1-4|TRBV5-1|TRBD1|NA
CASSLAGTGNEKLFF
TGCGCCAGCAGCTTGGCCGGGACAGGGAATGAAAAACTGTTTTTT
>TRBJ1-5|TRBV7-2|NA|NA
CASSLVDGSNQPQHF
TGTGCCAGCAGCTTAGTGGACGGAAGCAATCAGCCCCAGCATTTT
>TRBJ1-1|TRBV30|TRBD1|few
CAWLGQPNTEAFF
TGTGCCTGGTTGGGACAGCCGAACACTGAAGCTTTCTTT
>TRBJ2-7|TRBV11-3|NA|NA
CASREGLSYEQYF
TGTGCCAGCAGAGAGGGGTTATCCTACGAGCAGTACTTC
>TRBJ1-5|TRBV5-4|NA|NA
CASSRDGSNQPQHF
TGTGCCAGCAGTCGGGACGGTAGCAATCAGCCCCAGCATTTT
>TRBJ2-3|TRBV7-2|TRBD2|NA
CASSPGLATDTQYF
TGTGCCAGCAGCCCCGGACTAGCAACAGATACGCAGTATTTT
>TRBJ2-1|TRBV7-3|NA|NA
CASSLGGTTYNEQFF
TGTGCCAGCAGCTTAGGAGGGACCACCTACAATGAGCAGTTCTTC
>TRBJ1-1|TRBV15|TRBD1|NA
CATSNLWTGRETEAFF
TGTGCCACCAGCAACTTATGGACAGGGCGTGAAACTGAAGCTTTCTTT
>TRBJ2-3|TRBV7-3|NA|few
CASSLGAPDTDTQYF
TGTGCCAGCAGCTTAGGGGCACCCGACACAGATACGCAGTATTTT
>TRBJ1-3|TRBV4-3|TRBD1|NA
CASSRDSRWRNTIYF
TGCGCCAGCAGCCGGGACAGCCGATGGAGAAACACCATATATTTT
>TRBJ2-4|TRBV11-3|NA|few
CASSFGQAKNIQYF
TGTGCCAGCAGCTTCGGTCAGGCCAAAAACATTCAGTACTTC
>TRBJ2-5|TRBV6-1|TRBD2|once
CASSLLAGGKETQYF
TGTGCCAGCAGCCTACTAGCGGGGGGGAAAGAGACCCAGTACTTC
>TRBJ1-2|TRBV2|NA|NA
CATRRDTANYGYTF
TGTGCCACCCGCCGGGACACAGCTAACTATGGCTACACCTTC
>TRBJ1-5|TRBV7-3|TRBD1|few
CASSPDRGQPQHF
TGTGCCAGCAGCCCTGACAGGGGTCAGCCCCAGCATTTT
>TRBJ1-4|TRBV4-3|NA|NA
CASSQGGGFDEKLFF
TGCGCCAGCAGCCAAGGAGGGGGGTTTGATGAAAAACTGTTTTTT
>TRBJ2-1|TRBV7-2|NA|NA
CASSPPGGKNEQFF
TGTGCCAGCAGCCCCCCTGGGGGTAAAAATGAGCAGTTCTTC
>TRBJ2-5|TRBV18|NA|NA
CASSLTSETQYF
TGTGCCAGCTCACTTACCTCGGAGACCCAGTACTTC
>TRBJ2-1|TRBV6-6|TRBD2|NA
CASLAGGGDEQFF
TGTGCCAGCTTAGCGGGGGGGGGCGATGAGCAGTTCTTC
>TRBJ2-1|TRBV7-9|NA|medium-sized
CASSGWDNEQFF
TGTGCCAGCAGCGGGTGGGACAATGAGCAGTTCTTC
>TRBJ1-2|TRBV2|NA|NA
CASTQTGAARGYTF
TGTGCCAGCACCCAAACGGGGGCTGCCCGTGGCTACACCTTC
>TRBJ2-1|TRBV7-6|NA|NA
CASSSVRQNEQFF
TGTGCCAGCAGCTCAGTCCGACAGAATGAGCAGTTCTTC
>TRBJ1-2|TRBV6-5|NA|NA
CASSQSGGSYGYTF
TGTGCCAGCAGCCAATCCGGGGGTTCCTATGGCTACACCTTC
>TRBJ2-7|TRBV2|NA|NA
CASSDPVGPYEQYF
TGTGCCAGCAGTGATCCGGTTGGACCCTACGAGCAGTACTTC
>TRBJ1-6|TRBV6-1|TRBD1|NA
CASSSYRGSPLHF
TGTGCCAGCAGTTCCTACAGGGGTTCACCCCTCCACTTT
>TRBJ1-6|TRBV28|NA|NA
CASSLGGNSPLHF
TGTGCCAGCAGCCTAGGGGGTAATTCACCCCTCCACTTT
>TRBJ2-1|TRBV30|TRBD2|NA
CAWPVSGVSYNEQFF
TGTGCCTGGCCGGTTAGCGGGGTCTCCTACAATGAGCAGTTCTTC
>TRBJ2-1|TRBV9|TRBD2|NA
CASSVAGGGVGQFF
TGTGCCAGCAGCGTAGCCGGCGGGGGGGTCGGGCAGTTCTTC
>TRBJ2-3|TRBV7-9|TRBD1|NA
CASSLDGDRGATDTQYF
TGTGCCAGCAGCTTAGATGGGGACAGGGGGGCCACAGATACGCAGTATTTT
>TRBJ1-1|TRBV19|NA|few
CASSVTGGGTEAFF
TGTGCCAGTAGTGTGACAGGAGGAGGGACTGAAGCTTTCTTT